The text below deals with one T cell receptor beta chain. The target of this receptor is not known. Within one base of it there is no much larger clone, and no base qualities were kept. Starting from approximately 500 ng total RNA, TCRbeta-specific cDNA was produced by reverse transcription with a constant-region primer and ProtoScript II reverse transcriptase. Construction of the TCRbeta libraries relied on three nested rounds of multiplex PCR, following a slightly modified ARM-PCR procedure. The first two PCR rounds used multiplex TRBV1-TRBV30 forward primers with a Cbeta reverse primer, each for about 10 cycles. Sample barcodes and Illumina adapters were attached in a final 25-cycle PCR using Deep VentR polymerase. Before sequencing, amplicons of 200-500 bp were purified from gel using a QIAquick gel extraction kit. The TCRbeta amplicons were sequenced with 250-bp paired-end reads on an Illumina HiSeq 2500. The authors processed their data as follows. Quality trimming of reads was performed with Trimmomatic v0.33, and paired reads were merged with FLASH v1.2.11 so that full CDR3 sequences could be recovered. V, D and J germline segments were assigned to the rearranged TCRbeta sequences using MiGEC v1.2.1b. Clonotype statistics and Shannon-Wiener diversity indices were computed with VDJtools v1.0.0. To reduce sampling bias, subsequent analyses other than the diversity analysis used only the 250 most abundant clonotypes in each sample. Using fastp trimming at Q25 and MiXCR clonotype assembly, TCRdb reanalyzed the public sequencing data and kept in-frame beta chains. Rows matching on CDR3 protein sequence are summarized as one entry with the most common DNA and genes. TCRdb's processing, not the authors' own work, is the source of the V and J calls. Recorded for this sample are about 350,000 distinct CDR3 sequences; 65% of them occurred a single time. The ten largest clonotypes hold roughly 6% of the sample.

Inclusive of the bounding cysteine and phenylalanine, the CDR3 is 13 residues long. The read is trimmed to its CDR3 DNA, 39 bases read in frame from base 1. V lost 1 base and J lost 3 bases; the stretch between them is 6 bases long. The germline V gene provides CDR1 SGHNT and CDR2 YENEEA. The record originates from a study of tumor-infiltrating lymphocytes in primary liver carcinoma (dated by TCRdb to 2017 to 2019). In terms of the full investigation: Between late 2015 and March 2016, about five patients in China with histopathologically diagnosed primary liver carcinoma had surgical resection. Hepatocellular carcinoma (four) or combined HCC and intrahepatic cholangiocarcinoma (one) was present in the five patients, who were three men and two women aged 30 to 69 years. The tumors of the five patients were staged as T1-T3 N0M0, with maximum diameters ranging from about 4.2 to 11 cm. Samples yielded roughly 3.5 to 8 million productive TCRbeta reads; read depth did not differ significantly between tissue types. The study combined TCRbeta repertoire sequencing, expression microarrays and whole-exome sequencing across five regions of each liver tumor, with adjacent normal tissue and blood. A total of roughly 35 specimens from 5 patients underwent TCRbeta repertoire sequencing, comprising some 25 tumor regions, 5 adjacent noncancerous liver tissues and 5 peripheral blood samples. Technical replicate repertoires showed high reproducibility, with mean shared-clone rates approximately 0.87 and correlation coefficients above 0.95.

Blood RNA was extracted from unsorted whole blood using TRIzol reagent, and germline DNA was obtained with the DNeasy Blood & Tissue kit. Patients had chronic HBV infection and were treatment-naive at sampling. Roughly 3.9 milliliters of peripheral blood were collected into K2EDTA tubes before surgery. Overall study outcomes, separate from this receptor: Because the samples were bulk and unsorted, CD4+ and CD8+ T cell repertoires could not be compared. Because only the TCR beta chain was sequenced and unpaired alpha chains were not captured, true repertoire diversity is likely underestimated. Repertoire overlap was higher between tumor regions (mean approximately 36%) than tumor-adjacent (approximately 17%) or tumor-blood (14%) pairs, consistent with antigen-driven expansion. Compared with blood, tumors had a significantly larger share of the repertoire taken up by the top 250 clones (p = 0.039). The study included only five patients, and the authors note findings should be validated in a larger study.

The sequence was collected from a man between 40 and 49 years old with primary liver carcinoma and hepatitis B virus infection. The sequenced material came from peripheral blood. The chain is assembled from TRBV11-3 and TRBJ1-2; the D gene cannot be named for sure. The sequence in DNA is TGTGCCAGCAGCTTAGGTCGCCACTATGGCTACACCTTC. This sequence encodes CASSLGRHYGYTF.